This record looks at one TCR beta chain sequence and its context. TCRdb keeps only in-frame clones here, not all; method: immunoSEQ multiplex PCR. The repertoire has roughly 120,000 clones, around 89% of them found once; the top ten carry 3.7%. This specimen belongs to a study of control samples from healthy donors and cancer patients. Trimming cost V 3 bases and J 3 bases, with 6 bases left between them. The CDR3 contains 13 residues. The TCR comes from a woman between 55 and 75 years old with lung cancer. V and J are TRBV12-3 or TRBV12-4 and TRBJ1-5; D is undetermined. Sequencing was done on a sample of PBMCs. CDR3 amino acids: CASSLGYNQPQHF. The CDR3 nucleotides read TGTGCCAGCAGTTTGGGTTACAATCAGCCCCAGCATTTT.